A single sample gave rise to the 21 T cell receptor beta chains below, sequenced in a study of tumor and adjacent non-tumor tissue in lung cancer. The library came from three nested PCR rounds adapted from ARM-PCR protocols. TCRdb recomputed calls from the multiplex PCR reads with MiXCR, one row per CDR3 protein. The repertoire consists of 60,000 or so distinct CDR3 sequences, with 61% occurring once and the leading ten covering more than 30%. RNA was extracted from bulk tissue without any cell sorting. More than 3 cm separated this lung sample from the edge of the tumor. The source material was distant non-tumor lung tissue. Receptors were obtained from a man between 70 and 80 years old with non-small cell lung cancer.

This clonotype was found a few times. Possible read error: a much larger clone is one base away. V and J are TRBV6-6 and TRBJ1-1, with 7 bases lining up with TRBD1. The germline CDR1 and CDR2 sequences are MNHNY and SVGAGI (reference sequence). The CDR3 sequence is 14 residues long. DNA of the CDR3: TGTGTCAGCAGGGGGGGAGGCAGGAACACTGAAGCTTTCTTT. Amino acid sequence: CVSRGGGRNTEAFF.

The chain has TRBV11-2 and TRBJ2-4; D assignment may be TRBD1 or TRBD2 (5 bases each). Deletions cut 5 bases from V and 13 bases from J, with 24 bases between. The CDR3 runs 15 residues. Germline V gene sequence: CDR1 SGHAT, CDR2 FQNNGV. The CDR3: CASSPEGTAKNVQYF. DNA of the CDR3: TGTGCCAGCAGCCCCGAAGGGACGGCCAAAAACGTCCAGTACTTC.

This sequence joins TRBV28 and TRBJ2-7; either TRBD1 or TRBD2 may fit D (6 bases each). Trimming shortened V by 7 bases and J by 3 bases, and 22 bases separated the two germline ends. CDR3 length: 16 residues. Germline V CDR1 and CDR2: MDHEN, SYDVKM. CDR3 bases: TGTGCCAGCAACCCTCCGGACGGGGGCGCGGGCTACGAGCAGTACTTC. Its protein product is CASNPPDGGAGYEQYF.

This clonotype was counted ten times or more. CDR3 protein: CASSESKRLPPQPQHF. The CDR3 DNA sequence: TGCGCCAGCAGTGAGTCAAAAAGGCTCCCCCCCCAGCCCCAGCATTTT. The chain recombines TRBV10-2 with TRBJ1-5; D unclear. Between the trimmed V and J ends, which lost 0 bases and 7 bases, there was a span of 16 bases. The CDR3 is 16 amino acids. Germline V CDR1 and CDR2: WSHSY, SAAADI.

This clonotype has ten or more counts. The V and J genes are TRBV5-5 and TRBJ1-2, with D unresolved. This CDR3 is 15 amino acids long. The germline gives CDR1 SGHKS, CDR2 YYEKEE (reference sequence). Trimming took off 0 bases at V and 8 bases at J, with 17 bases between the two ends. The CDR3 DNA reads TGTGCCAGCAGCTTGGCTCTTCTCAGGCTGGAGGGCTACACCTTC. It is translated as CASSLALLRLEGYTF.

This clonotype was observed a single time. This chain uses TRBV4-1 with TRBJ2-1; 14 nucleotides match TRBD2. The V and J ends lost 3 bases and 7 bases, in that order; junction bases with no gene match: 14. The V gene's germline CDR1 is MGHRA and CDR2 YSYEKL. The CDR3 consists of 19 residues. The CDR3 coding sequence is TGCGCCAGCAGCCACCCTAGACTAGCGGGGGGGCATCAGCATAATGAGCAGTTCTTC. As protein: CASSHPRLAGGHQHNEQFF.

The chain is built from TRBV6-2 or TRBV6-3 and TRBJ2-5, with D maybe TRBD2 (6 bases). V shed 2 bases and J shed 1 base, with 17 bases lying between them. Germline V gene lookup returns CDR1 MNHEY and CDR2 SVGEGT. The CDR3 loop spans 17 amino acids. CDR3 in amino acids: CASSYPISVGGQETQYF. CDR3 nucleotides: TGTGCCAGCAGTTACCCCATATCGGTGGGGGGCCAAGAGACCCAGTACTTC.

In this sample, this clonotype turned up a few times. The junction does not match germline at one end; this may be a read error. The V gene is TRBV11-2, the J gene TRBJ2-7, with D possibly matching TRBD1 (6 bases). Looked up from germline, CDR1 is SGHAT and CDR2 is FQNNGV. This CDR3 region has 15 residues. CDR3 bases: TGTGCCAGGAGCTTAGCCTCTGGATCTGGGGGCAAGCAGTACTTC. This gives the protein CARSLASGSGGKQYF.

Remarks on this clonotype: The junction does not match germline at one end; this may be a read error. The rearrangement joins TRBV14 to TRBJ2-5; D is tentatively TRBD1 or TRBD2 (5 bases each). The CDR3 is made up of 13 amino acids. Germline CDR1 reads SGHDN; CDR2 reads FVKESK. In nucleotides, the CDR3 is TGTGCCAGCGGCGACGGGGCCCAAGAGACCAAGTACTTC. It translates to CASGDGAQETKYF. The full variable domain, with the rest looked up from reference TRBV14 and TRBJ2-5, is EAGVTQFPSHSVIEKGQTVTLRCDPISGHDNLYWYRRVMGKEIKFLLHFVKESKQDESGMPNNRFLAERTGGTYSTLKVQPAELEDSGVYFCASGDGAQETKYFGPGTRLLVL.

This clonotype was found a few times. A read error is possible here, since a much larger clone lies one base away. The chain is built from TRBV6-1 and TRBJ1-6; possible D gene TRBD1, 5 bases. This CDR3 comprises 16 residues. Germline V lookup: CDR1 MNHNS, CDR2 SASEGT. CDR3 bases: TGTGCCAGCAGACTTCAGCCGGGTAAACAGGATTCACCCCTCCAGTTT. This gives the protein CASRLQPGKQDSPLQF.

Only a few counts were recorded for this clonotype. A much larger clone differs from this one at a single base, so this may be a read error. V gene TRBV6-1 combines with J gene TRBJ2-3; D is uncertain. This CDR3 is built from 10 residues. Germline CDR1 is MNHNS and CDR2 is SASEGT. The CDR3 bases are TGTACCAGTTCCAGGGATACGCAGTATTTT. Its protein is CTSSRDTQYF.

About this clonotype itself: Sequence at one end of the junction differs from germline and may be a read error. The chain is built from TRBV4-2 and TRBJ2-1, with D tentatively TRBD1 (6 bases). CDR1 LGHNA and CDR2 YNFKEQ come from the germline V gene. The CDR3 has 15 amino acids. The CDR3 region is CASSRSVGAYKEQFF. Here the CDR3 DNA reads TGTGCCAGCAGTCGTAGTGTGGGGGCCTACAAAGAGCAGTTCTTC.

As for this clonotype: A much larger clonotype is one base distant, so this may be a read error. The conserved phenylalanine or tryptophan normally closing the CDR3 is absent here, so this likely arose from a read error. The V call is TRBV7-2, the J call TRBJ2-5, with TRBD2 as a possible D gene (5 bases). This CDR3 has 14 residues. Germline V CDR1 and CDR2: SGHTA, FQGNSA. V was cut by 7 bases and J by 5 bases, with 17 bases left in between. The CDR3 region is CASTYGNLGETQYY. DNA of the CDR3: TGTGCCAGCACCTACGGGAATCTTGGGGAGACCCAGTACTAC.

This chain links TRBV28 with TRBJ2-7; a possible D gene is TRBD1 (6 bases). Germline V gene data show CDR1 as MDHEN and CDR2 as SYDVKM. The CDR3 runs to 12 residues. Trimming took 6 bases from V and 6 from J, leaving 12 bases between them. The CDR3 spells CASSPKTGEQYF. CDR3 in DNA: TGTGCCAGCAGCCCCAAGACAGGCGAGCAGTACTTC.

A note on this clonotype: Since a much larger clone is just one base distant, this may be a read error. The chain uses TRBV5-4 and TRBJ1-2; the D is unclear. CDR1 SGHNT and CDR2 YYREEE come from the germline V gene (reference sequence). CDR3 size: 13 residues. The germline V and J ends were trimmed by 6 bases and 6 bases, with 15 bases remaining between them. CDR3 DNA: TGTGCCAGCATATCCCCGGACCGGGATGGCTACACCTTC. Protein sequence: CASISPDRDGYTF.

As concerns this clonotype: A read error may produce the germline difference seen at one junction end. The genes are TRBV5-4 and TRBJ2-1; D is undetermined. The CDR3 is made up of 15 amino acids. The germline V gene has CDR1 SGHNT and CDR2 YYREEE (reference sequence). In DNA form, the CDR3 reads TGTGCCACCAGCGCACAAGGGTATATGGGAAAGCAACAGTTCTTC. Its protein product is CATSAQGYMGKQQFF.

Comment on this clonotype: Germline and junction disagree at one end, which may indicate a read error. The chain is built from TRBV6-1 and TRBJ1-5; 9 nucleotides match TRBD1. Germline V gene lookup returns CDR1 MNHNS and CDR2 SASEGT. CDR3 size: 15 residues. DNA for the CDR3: TGTGCCTGCAGTGATCCCGGGACAGGGAATCAGCCCCAACATTTT. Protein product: CACSDPGTGNQPQHF.

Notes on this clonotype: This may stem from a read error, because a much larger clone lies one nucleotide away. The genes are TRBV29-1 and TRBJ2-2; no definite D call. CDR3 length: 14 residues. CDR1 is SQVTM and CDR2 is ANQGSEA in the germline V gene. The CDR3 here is CSVEWYGNIGELFF. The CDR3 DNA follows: TGCAGCGTTGAATGGTATGGGAACATCGGGGAGCTGTTTTTT.

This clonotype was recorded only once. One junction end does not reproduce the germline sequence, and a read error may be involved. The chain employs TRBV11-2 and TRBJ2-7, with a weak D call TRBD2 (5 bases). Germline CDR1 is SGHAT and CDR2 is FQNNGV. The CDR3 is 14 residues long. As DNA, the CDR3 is TGTGCCAGCAGCTCAGGAGGCAGAAACTACGAGCAATACTTC. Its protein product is CASSSGGRNYEQYF.

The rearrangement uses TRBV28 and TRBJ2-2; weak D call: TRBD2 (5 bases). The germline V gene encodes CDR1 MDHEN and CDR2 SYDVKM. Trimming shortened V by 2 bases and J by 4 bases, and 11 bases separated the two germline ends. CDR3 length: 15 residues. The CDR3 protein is CASSLVEARTGELFF. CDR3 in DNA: TGTGCCAGCAGTTTAGTGGAGGCCCGCACCGGGGAGCTGTTTTTT.

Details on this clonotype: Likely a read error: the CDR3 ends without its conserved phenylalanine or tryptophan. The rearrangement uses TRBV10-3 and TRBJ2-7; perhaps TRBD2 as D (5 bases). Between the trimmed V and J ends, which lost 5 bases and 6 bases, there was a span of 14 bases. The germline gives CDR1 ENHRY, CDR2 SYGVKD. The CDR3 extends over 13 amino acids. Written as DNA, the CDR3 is TGTGCCATCAGTCCTAGTGGGAGTTCCGAGCAGTACATC. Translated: CAISPSGSSEQYI.